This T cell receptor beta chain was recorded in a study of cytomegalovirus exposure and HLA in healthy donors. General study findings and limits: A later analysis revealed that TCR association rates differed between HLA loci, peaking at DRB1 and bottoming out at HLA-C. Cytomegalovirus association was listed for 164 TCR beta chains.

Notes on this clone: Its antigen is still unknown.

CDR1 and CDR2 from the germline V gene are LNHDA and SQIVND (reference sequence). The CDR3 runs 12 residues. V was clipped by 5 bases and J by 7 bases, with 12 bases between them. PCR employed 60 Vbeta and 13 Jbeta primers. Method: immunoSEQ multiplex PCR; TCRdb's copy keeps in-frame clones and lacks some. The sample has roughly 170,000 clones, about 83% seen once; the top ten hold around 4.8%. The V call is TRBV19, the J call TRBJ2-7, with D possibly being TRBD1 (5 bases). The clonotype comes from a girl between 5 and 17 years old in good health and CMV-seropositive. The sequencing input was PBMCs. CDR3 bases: TGTGCCAGTAGTGTTCAGGGTCGGGAGCAGTACTTC. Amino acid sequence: CASSVQGREQYF.